This T cell receptor (beta chain) was profiled in a study of siplizumab effects on memory and regulatory T cells. Overall study context: Siplizumab-free reactions were matched to around 0.97 ug/mL siplizumab reactions in paired mixed lymphocyte cultures. General observations from the study: Among mappable alloreactive CD4+ clones, the Treg-derived fraction averaged around 66% with siplizumab versus about 27% in controls. Siplizumab significantly brought down the alloreactive sequences that trace back to unstimulated CD4+ memory cells.

Assay used: immunoSEQ multiplex PCR; TCRdb lists only in-frame clones, some missing. Counted here are about 5,600 clones, approximately 46% occurring once; the ten biggest clones make up about 83%. Mixed lymphocyte reaction cells underwent less than 7 days of coculture at 37°C. CDR3 length: 14 residues. Trimming removed 5 bases from V and 3 bases from J, with 13 bases in between. Germline V gives CDR1 LNHDA, CDR2 SQIVND (reference sequence). In this sample, this clone is medium-sized. What it recognizes is unknown. The sequence was collected from a human donor in good health; the cells came from an allogeneic mixed lymphocyte reaction. Some clones in this sample may be carry-over from other donors' samples. V gene TRBV19 combines with J gene TRBJ1-2, with D maybe TRBD1 (5 bases). Sequencing was performed on CFSE-low (dividing) CD8+ T cells sorted from an allogeneic mixed lymphocyte reaction. The CDR3 DNA reads as TGTGCCAGTAGTCCGGGGGGACTCTACTATGGCTACACCTTC. It translates to CASSPGGLYYGYTF.